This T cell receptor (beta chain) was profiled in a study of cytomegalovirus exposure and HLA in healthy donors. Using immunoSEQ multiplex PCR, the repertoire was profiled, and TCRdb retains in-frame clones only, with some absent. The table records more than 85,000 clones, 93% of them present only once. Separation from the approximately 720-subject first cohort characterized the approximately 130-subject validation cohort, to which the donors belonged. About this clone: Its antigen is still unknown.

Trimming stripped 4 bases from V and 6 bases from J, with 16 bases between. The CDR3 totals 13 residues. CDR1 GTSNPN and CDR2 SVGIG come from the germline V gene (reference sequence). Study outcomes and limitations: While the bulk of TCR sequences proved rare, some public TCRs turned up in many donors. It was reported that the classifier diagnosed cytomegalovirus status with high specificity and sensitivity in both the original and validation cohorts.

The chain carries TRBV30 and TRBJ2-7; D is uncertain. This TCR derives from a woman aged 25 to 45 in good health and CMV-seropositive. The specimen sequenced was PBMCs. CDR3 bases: TGTGCCTGGAACCTGGCTAGTTTGGGCGAGCAGTACTTC. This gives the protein CAWNLASLGEQYF.